The rows below give T cell receptor beta chains drawn from one sample of a study of shared clonotypes between healthy human individuals. Sequencing was performed with immunoSEQ multiplex PCR; in TCRdb, only in-frame clones are kept and a portion is missing. The sample lists about 580,000 clones, roughly 98% occurring once. Sequencing input: naive CD8+ T cells sorted from blood. These receptors were obtained from a young man in good health. Each CDR3 is given without its conserved first and last residue. Each record gives: V gene, CDR3 protein.

v_gene: TRBV14; CDR3aa: ASSQRDFQETQY
v_gene: TRBV15; CDR3aa: ATSRNKKTGELF
v_gene: TRBV30; CDR3aa: AWEQETEQF
v_gene: TRBV7-9; CDR3aa: ASSNTGQGTTNEKLF
v_gene: TRBV10-2; CDR3aa: ASSSPGQEEGKETQY
v_gene: TRBV29-1; CDR3aa: SVTTGGETQY
v_gene: TRBV18; CDR3aa: ASSPGGYEQF
v_gene: TRBV27; CDR3aa: ASRDSATWRWDEQF
v_gene: TRBV5-4; CDR3aa: ASSLEGTGVGEKLF
v_gene: TRBV21-1; CDR3aa: ASSISGYEQY
v_gene: TRBV27; CDR3aa: ASSPDTSEQY